These T cell receptor beta chains were read from a single sample in a study of blood T cell repertoires in COVID-19. Clones were read by immunoSEQ multiplex PCR, and TCRdb kept only the in-frame ones, dropping some. The sample gives a few hundred thousand clones, about 81% of which show up once; nearly 9.5% is in the top ten. Sequenced material: PBMCs or T cells enriched from blood (not recorded which). Source of these receptors: a man aged 35 to 55 who had recovered from COVID-19. The CDR3 runs from the conserved cysteine through the conserved F or W. A D gene is named only where the DNA matches it firmly. Expanded clones are given a class, and other clones once, few, many or no size at all.

v_call	cdr3_length	j_call	clone_size	d_call	cdr3_nt	cdr3_aa
TRBV7-9	17	TRBJ2-7	.	TRBD1	TGTGCCAGCAGCTTAGCAAGGGGGACAGGGAGCTCCTACGAGCAGTACTTC	CASSLARGTGSSYEQYF
TRBV19	17	TRBJ2-7	.	TRBD1	TGTGCCAGTAGTATTCGGGCGACAGGGGGTGCGGGAAACGAGCAGTACTTC	CASSIRATGGAGNEQYF
TRBV5-1	15	TRBJ1-6	.	.	TGCGCCAGCAGCCGCGGGGGGAACAACAATTCACCCCTCCACTTT	CASSRGGNNNSPLHF
TRBV25-1	17	TRBJ2-5	.	TRBD1	TGTGCCAGCAGTGGACACCAGGGGACAGGGGGCAGAGAGACCCAGTACTTC	CASSGHQGTGGRETQYF
TRBV19	12	TRBJ1-5	.	.	TGTGCCAGTAGCCTGGGCATCGGGCCCCAGCATTTT	CASSLGIGPQHF
TRBV19	16	TRBJ1-2	.	.	TGTGCCAGTAGTAACCCGGTGTCAGGGCTAAACTATGGCTACACCTTC	CASSNPVSGLNYGYTF
TRBV18	15	TRBJ1-5	.	TRBD1	TGTGCCAGCTCACTCTTACAGGGGGTAGGTCAGCCCCAGCATTTT	CASSLLQGVGQPQHF
TRBV5-4	17	TRBJ2-2	.	TRBD1	TGTGCCAGCAGCTTGGCCGGATCAGGGGGATCCGCCGGGGAGCTGTTTTTT	CASSLAGSGGSAGELFF
TRBV7-9	13	TRBJ2-7	.	.	TGTGCCAGCAGCTTAGGGGCAGGGCTGGAGCAGTACTTC	CASSLGAGLEQYF
TRBV29-1	13	TRBJ2-7	.	TRBD1	TGCAGCGTGTCTGGGACAGGGATCTACGAGCAGTACTTC	CSVSGTGIYEQYF
TRBV29-1	14	TRBJ2-7	.	TRBD1	TGCAGCGTTGTAAGGGGACAGGGGGCCTACGAGCAGTACTTC	CSVVRGQGAYEQYF
TRBV24-1	15	TRBJ2-1	.	.	TGTGCCACCAGTGTATCCTGGAGGGATGAAAATGAGCAGTTCTTC	CATSVSWRDENEQFF
TRBV9	13	TRBJ2-1	.	TRBD2	TGTGCCAGCACAGCGGGATCTGGCAATGAGCAGTTCTTC	CASTAGSGNEQFF
TRBV12-3/TRBV12-4	12	TRBJ2-1	.	.	TGTGCCAGCAGTCCTCTCCTGAATGAGCAGTTCTTC	CASSPLLNEQFF
TRBV3-1/TRBV3-2	13	TRBJ1-1	.	.	TGTGCCAGCAGCCACGGTGGTGGCACTGAAGCTTTCTTT	CASSHGGGTEAFF
TRBV2	15	TRBJ1-1	.	TRBD1	TGTGCCAGCAGTGGGACAGGGGGGAGAGTCACTGAAGCTTTCTTT	CASSGTGGRVTEAFF
TRBV19	15	TRBJ2-7	few	TRBD2	TGTGCCAGTAGTATAGGGGATAGCGGGATCTACGAGCAGTACTTC	CASSIGDSGIYEQYF
TRBV7-9	14	TRBJ1-1	.	.	TGTGCCAGCAGCGATCAACAGGGTAGCTCTGAAGCTTTCTTT	CASSDQQGSSEAFF
TRBV5-1	16	TRBJ2-2	.	TRBD2	TGCGCCAGCAGCTCCCGGACTAGCGGAAACACCGGGGAGCTGTTTTTT	CASSSRTSGNTGELFF
TRBV6-2/TRBV6-3	14	TRBJ1-2	.	TRBD1	TGTGCCAGCAGTTACCCCTACAGGGGGGACGGCTACACCTTC	CASSYPYRGDGYTF
TRBV9	15	TRBJ1-4	.	TRBD1	TGTGCCAGCAGCCCATCCGGGACAGGGTATGAAAAACTGTTTTTT	CASSPSGTGYEKLFF
TRBV3-1/TRBV3-2	14	TRBJ2-1	once	.	TGTGCCAGCAGCCTCTTTCCAGGCCCGAATGAGCAGTTCTTC	CASSLFPGPNEQFF
TRBV11-2	17	TRBJ2-7	once	TRBD1	TGTGCCAGCAGCTTAGGAGGCGCGACAGGGCCCCCCTACGAGCAGTACTTC	CASSLGGATGPPYEQYF
TRBV10-1	13	TRBJ2-2	.	TRBD1	TGCGCCAGCAGTATACAGGGGGCCGGGGAGCTGTTTTTT	CASSIQGAGELFF
TRBV5-6	13	TRBJ2-2	once	TRBD2	TGTGCCAGCAGCTTAGCGGGAACCGGGGAGCTGTTTTTT	CASSLAGTGELFF
TRBV7-9	17	TRBJ2-7	.	TRBD1	TGTGCCAGCAGCCGATTTGATAGAGGACAGGGTCAAGACGAGCAGTACTTC	CASSRFDRGQGQDEQYF
TRBV4-2	14	TRBJ2-1	.	TRBD2	TGTGCCAGCAGCCAAGCTTCGACTAGCGGGCGCAGGTTCTTC	CASSQASTSGRRFF
TRBV2	16	TRBJ2-1	.	TRBD2	TGTGCCACCACCCCGGGGGGGGGCTGGTCCTACAATGAGCAGTTCTTC	CATTPGGGWSYNEQFF
TRBV18	16	TRBJ2-5	.	.	TGTGCCAGCTCACCACCGAGGGGTGAGGGGGTAAAGACCCAGTACTTC	CASSPPRGEGVKTQYF
TRBV7-9	12	TRBJ1-6	.	.	TGTGCCAGCAGCTTAGGAGTATGGCCCCTCCACTTT	CASSLGVWPLHF
TRBV9	15	TRBJ2-3	.	TRBD2	TGTGCCAGCAGCGTAGGGGGACTATTCACAGATACGCAGTATTTT	CASSVGGLFTDTQYF
TRBV20-1	16	TRBJ1-1	few	TRBD1	TGCAGTGCTAGTCCCCCAGGGACAGGAAGCGGCACTGAAGCTTTCTTT	CSASPPGTGSGTEAFF
TRBV20-1	14	TRBJ1-3	.	.	TGCAGTGCTAGTCTCCCTAACAGAGGAAACACCATATATTTT	CSASLPNRGNTIYF
TRBV9	16	TRBJ2-3	.	TRBD2	TGTGCCAGCAGCTTCCGCGGGGGGGCCAAGACAGATACGCAGTATTTT	CASSFRGGAKTDTQYF
TRBV12-5	17	TRBJ1-5	.	.	TGTGCTAGTGGTCAACCAACGGGGGGGTCCGGCAATCAGCCCCAGCATTTT	CASGQPTGGSGNQPQHF
TRBV5-1	14	TRBJ2-7	.	TRBD2	TGCGCCAGCAGCCTGACTAGCGGGAGAGGCGAGCAGTACTTC	CASSLTSGRGEQYF
TRBV5-1	14	TRBJ2-7	.	.	TGCGCCAGCAGCTTGGCCGGGGGATCCTACGAGCAGTACTTC	CASSLAGGSYEQYF
TRBV7-6	14	TRBJ2-7	many	TRBD1	TGTGCCAGCAGCTTTGGGACAGGCCTCTACGAGCAGTACTTC	CASSFGTGLYEQYF
TRBV12-3/TRBV12-4	13	TRBJ2-3	.	.	TGTGCCAGCAGTTGGGACAACACAGATACGCAGTATTTT	CASSWDNTDTQYF
TRBV19	13	TRBJ1-2	.	.	TGTGCCAGTAGTATAGGCAAGGTCGGGGGCTACACCTTC	CASSIGKVGGYTF
TRBV15	14	TRBJ2-2	once	.	TGTGCCACCAGCCCTCTGGGGGCGGCCGGGGAGCTGTTTTTT	CATSPLGAAGELFF
TRBV7-8	13	TRBJ2-1	.	.	TGTGCCAGCAGCTTAGGGGGGGAAGTGGGGCAGTTCTTC	CASSLGGEVGQFF
TRBV7-9	16	TRBJ1-3	.	.	TGTGCCAGCAGCCCCCCCGGACAGATAATAACAAACACCATATATTTT	CASSPPGQIITNTIYF
TRBV27	16	TRBJ2-2	.	TRBD1	TGTGCCAGCAGTTTATTTGGGACAGGGGGCACCGGGGAGCTGTTTTTT	CASSLFGTGGTGELFF
TRBV4-1	16	TRBJ1-2	.	TRBD1	TGCGCCAGCAGCCGAGGTCGACAGGGGACTAACTATGGCTACACCTTC	CASSRGRQGTNYGYTF
TRBV19	16	TRBJ2-2	.	TRBD2	TGTGCCAGTAGTATTCCCCTAGCGGGGAACACCGGGGAGCTGTTTTTT	CASSIPLAGNTGELFF
TRBV12-5	14	TRBJ2-7	.	TRBD1	TGTGCTAGTGGCGATGGACAGGGAAACTACGAGCAGTACTTC	CASGDGQGNYEQYF